This TCR beta chain was recorded in a study of shared clonotypes between healthy human individuals. Study summary: CD4 naive and memory got three plates each, CD8 naive two, CD8 memory one. Broader study findings: A handful of donors held around 5% of naive CD4 clonotypes in common. Memory subsets had estimated richness that was generally smaller than that of naive subsets. Tissue TCR repertoires likely differ from these blood-only repertoires.

As regards this clone: The antigen is not known.

Positively selected for CCR7, the CD45RO-negative cells used as naive CD8 cells excluded terminally differentiated effector memory CD45RA+ cells. The assay was immunoSEQ multiplex PCR, and TCRdb's table has in-frame clones only and misses some. The sample yields around 600,000 clones, approximately 95% seen once. The clonotype comes from a woman in her 30s in good health. The specimen was naive CD8+ T cells sorted from blood.

CDR3: CASSSPAGYEQFF. CDR3 sequence (DNA): TGTGCCAGCTCGTCCCCGGCTGGGTACGAGCAGTTCTTC. This sequence joins TRBV7-9 and TRBJ2-1, with D uncertain. Germline CDR1 reads SEHNR; CDR2 reads FQNEAQ (reference sequence). Trimming took off 8 bases at V and 10 bases at J, with 18 bases between the two ends. The CDR3 length is 13 residues.